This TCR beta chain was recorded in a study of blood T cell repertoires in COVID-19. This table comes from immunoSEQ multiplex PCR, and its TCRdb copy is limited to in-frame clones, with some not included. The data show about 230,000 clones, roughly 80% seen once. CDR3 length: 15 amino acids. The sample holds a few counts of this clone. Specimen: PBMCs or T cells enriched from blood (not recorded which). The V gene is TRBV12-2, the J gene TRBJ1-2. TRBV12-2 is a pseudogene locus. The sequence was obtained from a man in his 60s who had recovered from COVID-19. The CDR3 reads CASRLAPGGGYGYTF. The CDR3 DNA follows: TGTGCAAGTCGCTTAGCGCCCGGGGGGGGCTATGGCTACACCTTC.